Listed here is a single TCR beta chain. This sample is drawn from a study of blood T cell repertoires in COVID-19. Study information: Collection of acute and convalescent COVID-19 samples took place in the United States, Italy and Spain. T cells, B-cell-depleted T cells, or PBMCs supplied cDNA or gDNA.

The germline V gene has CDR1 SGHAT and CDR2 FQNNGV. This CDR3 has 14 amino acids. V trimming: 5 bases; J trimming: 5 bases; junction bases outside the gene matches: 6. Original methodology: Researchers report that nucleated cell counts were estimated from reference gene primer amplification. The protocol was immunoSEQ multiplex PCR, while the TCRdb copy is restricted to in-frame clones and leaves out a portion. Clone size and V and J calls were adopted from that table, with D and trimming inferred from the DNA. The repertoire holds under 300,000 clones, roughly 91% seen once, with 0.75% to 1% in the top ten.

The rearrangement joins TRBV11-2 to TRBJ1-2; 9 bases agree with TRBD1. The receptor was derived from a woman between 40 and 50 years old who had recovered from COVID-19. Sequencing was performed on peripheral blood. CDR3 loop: CASSRGTGRYGYTF. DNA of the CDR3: TGTGCCAGCAGCCGAGGGACAGGGAGGTATGGCTACACCTTC.